The entry below gives a single T cell receptor beta chain sequence along with its context. Its antigen is not known. Possible read error: a much larger clone is one base away. This sample was included in a study of blood T cells in healthy people across ages. A second PCR, run for roughly 7 to 11 cycles, used a sample-barcoded 5' primer plus a J-beta primer mix. TCRdb ran MiXCR on the 5' RACE reads and lists one entry per CDR3 protein. Altogether just under 900,000 distinct CDR3 sequences are present, 25% to 30% being singletons, with the ten largest covering roughly 17%. Findings and caveats of the study: In older individuals, TCR beta diversity per million T cells was lower, falling roughly linearly with age.

There are 15 residues in the CDR3. The V gene lost 6 bases and the J gene lost 4 bases, with 17 bases spanning the gap. This TCR derives from a woman over 75 in good health. The V and J genes are TRBV12-3 or TRBV12-4 and TRBJ2-3, with D perhaps matching TRBD2 (5 bases). Input material: blood. The CDR3 protein is CASSRRGLGSDTQYF. CDR3 DNA sequence: TGTGCCAGCAGCCGACGAGGACTGGGATCAGATACGCAGTATTTT.